Following are 9 T cell receptor beta chains from one sample sequenced in a study of shared clonotypes between healthy human individuals. Clones were read by immunoSEQ multiplex PCR, and TCRdb kept only the in-frame ones, dropping some. This sample carries approximately 2.3 million clones, approximately 93% of them seen once, and the ten largest clones take 0.39%. The sequenced sample consisted of naive CD4+ T cells from PBMCs. Stated subset: CD45RA+ positively selected. These receptor sequences come from a man between 18 and 35 years old in good health. Some clones in this sample may be carry-over from other donors' samples.

CDR3 sequence reads: CASSEHGTGSEKLFF. CDR3 in DNA: TGTGCCAGCAGTGAACACGGGACAGGGTCTGAAAAACTGTTTTTT. The rearrangement links TRBV25-1 to TRBJ1-4; TRBD1 agrees at 9 bases. The V segment lost 2 bases and the J segment 7 bases; nucleotides outside the gene matches: 5. The germline V gene encodes CDR1 MGHDK and CDR2 SYGVNS. The CDR3 loop spans 15 amino acids.

The genes are TRBV28 and TRBJ1-1, with no clear D. Per the germline V gene, CDR1 is MDHEN and CDR2 is SYDVKM. V gave up 7 bases and J gave up 1 base, with 16 bases separating them. The CDR3 has 15 amino acids. Here the CDR3 reads CASTSAQAPNTEAFF. The CDR3 DNA reads TGTGCCAGCACCTCCGCGCAAGCCCCGAACACTGAAGCTTTCTTT. Based on the CDR3 plus reference TRBV28 and TRBJ1-1, the full variable domain is DVKVTQSSRYLVKRTGEKVFLECVQDMDHENMFWYRQDPGLGLRLIYFSYDVKMKEKGDIPEGYSVSREKKERFSLILESASTNQTSMYLCASTSAQAPNTEAFFGQGTRLTVV.

V gene TRBV9 combines with J gene TRBJ1-2, with 9 bases lining up with TRBD1. Losses at the gene ends were 4 bases for V and 8 bases for J; bases not matched to a gene: 9. CDR1 and CDR2 (germline): SGDLS, YYNGEE. The CDR3 length is 14 residues. CDR3 DNA sequence: TGTGCCAGCAGCCCCCAAGGACAGGGGCGCGGCTACACCTTC. Its protein product is CASSPQGQGRGYTF.

V is TRBV25-1 and J is TRBJ1-3; D remains ambiguous. CDR1 is MGHDK, CDR2 SYGVNS, per germline. The CDR3 is 15 residues long. The ends were cut back, 2 bases at V and 7 bases at J, with 15 bases in the middle. CDR3 coding DNA: TGTGCCAGCAGTGAACCTGGTCACGGGGATAACACCATATATTTT. Translated: CASSEPGHGDNTIYF.

The chain couples TRBV12-5 to TRBJ2-3, with TRBD1 as a possible D gene (6 bases). Trimming removed 1 base from V and 8 bases from J, with 10 bases in between. There are 13 residues in the CDR3. Germline V gene data show CDR1 as LGHNT and CDR2 as FRNRAP. The CDR3 region is CASGLAGQRTQYF. The CDR3 nucleotides read TGTGCTAGTGGTTTGGCAGGACAGCGTACGCAGTATTTT.

V usage is TRBV11-2 and J usage is TRBJ2-3, with TRBD2 matching over 8 bases. Unmatched junction bases numbered 13, after V lost 5 bases and J lost 0 bases. CDR3 size: 18 residues. Per germline, CDR1 SGHAT and CDR2 FQNNGV. CDR3 sequence reads: CASSLISGSGISTDTQYF. CDR3 nucleotides: TGTGCCAGCAGCCTCATCAGCGGTAGCGGGATAAGCACAGATACGCAGTATTTT.

This clone was seen just once. Other DNA sequences from this sample encode an identical CDR3 as well. V usage is TRBV5-1 and J usage is TRBJ2-3; D may be TRBD1 or TRBD2 (6 bases each). CDR1 is SGHRS, CDR2 YFSETQ, per germline. The CDR3 runs 16 residues. V lost 0 bases and J 3 bases, leaving 14 bases between the germline ends. Here the CDR3 reads CASSLGAGGGTDTQYF. The CDR3 DNA sequence: TGCGCCAGCAGCTTGGGCGCCGGGGGCGGGACAGATACGCAGTATTTT.

J is TRBJ2-1 and V is TRBV9, with 9 nucleotides matching TRBD2. Germline V CDR1 and CDR2: SGDLS, YYNGEE. V trimming: 2 bases; J trimming: 5 bases; junction bases outside the gene matches: 5. This CDR3 spans 15 amino acids. The DNA for the CDR3 is TGTGCCAGCAGCGTCGGCGGGAGGGGGCACAATGAGCAGTTCTTC. The encoded protein is CASSVGGRGHNEQFF.

The chain carries TRBV5-1 and TRBJ1-1, with D possibly being TRBD1 (6 bases). Germline values: CDR1 SGHRS, CDR2 YFSETQ. The CDR3 is made up of 14 amino acids. V was pared by 5 bases and J by 10 bases, with 21 bases between. CDR3 DNA: TGCGCCAGCAGGCCTGAGGTGTCGGGACAAAGAGCTTTCTTT. It specifies CASRPEVSGQRAFF.